Listed below are T cell receptor beta chains from one sample, sequenced in a study of cytomegalovirus exposure and HLA in healthy donors. Clones were sequenced by immunoSEQ multiplex PCR, and TCRdb holds only the in-frame ones, with some missing. The data show around 150,000 clones, approximately 87% seen once. The specimen was PBMCs. The origin of the receptors is a woman aged 25 to 39 in good health and CMV-seronegative. The CDR3 runs from the conserved cysteine through the conserved F or W.

j_call v_call cdr3_aa
TRBJ2-7 TRBV4-2 CASSQDLAYEQYF
TRBJ1-1 TRBV10-3 CAISATQGNTEAFF
TRBJ1-1 TRBV7-6 CASSLETLAMNTEAFF
TRBJ2-5 TRBV9 CASSVGGPPEETQYF
TRBJ1-2 TRBV15 CATSRDRGMTGYTF
TRBJ2-1 TRBV6-4 CASSDSGHSYNEQFF
TRBJ2-7 TRBV29-1 CSVGSTYEQYF
TRBJ2-1 TRBV7-3 CASSPSLGLHRNEQFF
TRBJ1-2 TRBV30 CAWRIRSAGYTF
TRBJ2-7 TRBV5-4 CASSKGGYSPYEQYF
TRBJ2-7 TRBV19 CASEEGYEQYF
TRBJ2-1 TRBV27 CASSLSTTNEQFF
TRBJ2-7 TRBV14 CASSQGGTAGTRSIF
TRBJ2-2 TRBV15 CATSRENRGGGELFF
TRBJ1-6 TRBV19 CASSRDNQPNSPLHF
TRBJ1-1 TRBV18 CASSGTGDTEAFF
TRBJ2-1 TRBV6-5 CASTGPGGHNEQFF
TRBJ1-1 TRBV7-6 CASSYTGQGANTEAFF
TRBJ1-1 TRBV30 CAWSPRTVEAFF
TRBJ1-1 TRBV7-9 CASSDQGLTRNTEAFF
TRBJ2-1 TRBV14 CASSPTASGGNEQFF
TRBJ2-7 TRBV10-3 CAIRDGTVSYEQYF